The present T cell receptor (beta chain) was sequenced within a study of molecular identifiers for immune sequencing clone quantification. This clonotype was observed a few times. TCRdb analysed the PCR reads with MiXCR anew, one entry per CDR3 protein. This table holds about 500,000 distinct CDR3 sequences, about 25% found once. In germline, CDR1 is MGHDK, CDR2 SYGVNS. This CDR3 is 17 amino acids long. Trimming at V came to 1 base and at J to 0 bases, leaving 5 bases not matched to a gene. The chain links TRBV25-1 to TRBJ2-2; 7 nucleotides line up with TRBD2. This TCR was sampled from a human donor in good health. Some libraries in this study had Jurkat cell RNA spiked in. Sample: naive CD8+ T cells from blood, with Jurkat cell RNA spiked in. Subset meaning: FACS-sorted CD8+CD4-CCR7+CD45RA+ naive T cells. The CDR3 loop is CASSEWGSGANTGELFF. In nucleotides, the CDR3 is TGTGCCAGCAGTGAATGGGGGAGCGGGGCGAACACCGGGGAGCTGTTTTTT.